Listed below are T cell receptor beta chains from one sample, sequenced in a study of T cell responses to AZD1222 COVID-19 vaccine. The repertoire was sequenced with immunoSEQ multiplex PCR; TCRdb's copy has only in-frame clones and lacks some. The sample includes 85,000 to 130,000 clones, around 90% of them seen just once. The source was peripheral blood, collected 28 days after the second AZD1222 dose. These receptors were collected from an adult who received the AZD1222 COVID-19 vaccine. Each CDR3 is given with its conserved first and last residue. The order of the fields is D gene, clone size, V gene, J gene, CDR3 DNA, CDR3 protein. A D gene is named only where the DNA matches it firmly. Size is stated for part of the rows, as once, few or many counts, or as a class when the clone is expanded.

>NA|NA|TRBV4-2|TRBJ2-7
TGTGCCAGCAGCCAAGTAGGCGGGACTGAGACCTACGAGCAGTACTTC
CASSQVGGTETYEQYF
>TRBD2|NA|TRBV19|TRBJ2-7
TGTGCCAGTAGTATCCAGCGGGGGGAATACGAGCAGTACTTC
CASSIQRGEYEQYF
>NA|NA|TRBV12-3/TRBV12-4|TRBJ1-2
TGTGCCAGCAGTTCGGGCCCAATGAGAGGCTACACCTTC
CASSSGPMRGYTF
>TRBD2|once|TRBV19|TRBJ2-5
TGTGCCAGTAGGAAACTAGCGGGGAATCAAGAGACCCAGTACTTC
CASRKLAGNQETQYF
>TRBD1|once|TRBV5-4|TRBJ1-2
TGTGCCAGCAGCTTGCGCGGGACAGGGGGGGCACCCTACGGCTACACCTTC
CASSLRGTGGAPYGYTF
>NA|NA|TRBV7-8|TRBJ1-1
TGTGCCAGCAGCTCCGGACAGACCCACACTGAAGCTTTCTTT
CASSSGQTHTEAFF
>NA|NA|TRBV4-2|TRBJ1-3
TGTGCCAGCAGCCAAGACTGGTCTCTCTCTGGAAACACCATATATTTT
CASSQDWSLSGNTIYF
>NA|NA|TRBV6-5|TRBJ1-6
TGTGCCAGCACCCGGGGGGGTCGGGGTTCACCCCTCCACTTT
CASTRGGRGSPLHF
>NA|NA|TRBV7-9|TRBJ1-2
TGTGCCAGCAGCTTAGACAGGGACGGAGGCTACACCTTC
CASSLDRDGGYTF
>NA|NA|TRBV10-3|TRBJ1-2
TGTGCCATCAGTGAGGGGGATACGACAGCTAACTATGGCTACACCTTC
CAISEGDTTANYGYTF
>NA|NA|TRBV6-5|TRBJ1-3
TGTGCCAGCAGTTACGGGTACTCTGGAAACACCATATATTTT
CASSYGYSGNTIYF
>NA|NA|TRBV18|TRBJ1-4
TGTGCCAGCTCACCCGGGGCAGGGCGTGAAAAACTGTTTTTT
CASSPGAGREKLFF
>NA|NA|TRBV6-5|TRBJ1-5
TGTGCCAGCCGACTTCCGGGGGATAATCAGCCCCAGCATTTT
CASRLPGDNQPQHF
>NA|NA|TRBV9|TRBJ2-7
TGTGCCAGCAGCGTAGACTATAGGGGAGACGAGCAGTACTTC
CASSVDYRGDEQYF
>TRBD2|NA|TRBV3-1/TRBV3-2|TRBJ2-7
TGTGCCAGCAGCCAACTAGCGGGGGGGTACGAGCAGTACTTC
CASSQLAGGYEQYF
>NA|NA|TRBV27|TRBJ1-1
TGTGCCAGCACCCTAGTAGTAGGGGGCACTGAAGCTTTCTTT
CASTLVVGGTEAFF
>NA|once|TRBV7-3|TRBJ1-1
TGTGCCAGCAGGTTGAGCTGGAACACTGAAGCTTTCTTT
CASRLSWNTEAFF
>NA|NA|TRBV7-9|TRBJ1-1
TGTGCCAGCAGCTCAGAAGGAGGGGTCCCTGAAGCTTTCTTT
CASSSEGGVPEAFF
>NA|NA|TRBV4-1|TRBJ1-5
TGCGCCAGCAGCCATTGGGCCGCCAGCAATCAGCCCCAGCATTTT
CASSHWAASNQPQHF
>NA|NA|TRBV19|TRBJ1-2
TGTGCCAGTAGCGCAGGCCGGGCCTCGGGGGACTATGGCTACACCTTC
CASSAGRASGDYGYTF
>NA|NA|TRBV11-3|TRBJ1-1
TGTGCCAGCAGCTCGGGACACGAGGGGACTGAAGCTTTCTTT
CASSSGHEGTEAFF
>NA|NA|TRBV7-8|TRBJ1-2
TGTGCCAGCAGCCGAGCCGGGGATCTTTATGGCTACACCTTC
CASSRAGDLYGYTF
>NA|NA|TRBV6-5|TRBJ1-1
TGTGCCAGCAGTTACACCTTTAGAAACACTGAAGCTTTCTTT
CASSYTFRNTEAFF
>NA|NA|TRBV5-5|TRBJ1-6
TGTGCCAGCAGCTCGAATAATTCACCCCTCCACTTT
CASSSNNSPLHF
>TRBD2|NA|TRBV5-4|TRBJ2-1
TGTGCCAGCAGCTGGACTAGCGGGGGGTCTGAGCAGTTCTTC
CASSWTSGGSEQFF
>NA|few|TRBV7-2|TRBJ2-3
TGTGCCGTCGCGGGCAGAAACACAGATACGCAGTATTTT
CAVAGRNTDTQYF
>NA|NA|TRBV5-6|TRBJ2-7
TGTGCCAGCAGCTTGGGTAATCCTGCCTACGAGCAGTACTTC
CASSLGNPAYEQYF
>TRBD1|NA|TRBV3-1/TRBV3-2|TRBJ1-5
TGTGCCAGCAGCCAGCAGACAGGGGGTCAGCCCCAGCATTTT
CASSQQTGGQPQHF
>TRBD1|NA|TRBV3-1/TRBV3-2|TRBJ1-3
TGTGCCAGCAGCCAGGGACCGGGACAGGGGGTGAACACCATATATTTT
CASSQGPGQGVNTIYF
>NA|NA|TRBV16|TRBJ1-2
TGTGCCAGCAGCCAAGAGTTCCACAGTCAGTATGGCTACACCTTC
CASSQEFHSQYGYTF
>NA|NA|TRBV7-2|TRBJ1-2
TGTGCCAGCAGCTTTGGTAGTCAGATATATGGCTACACCTTC
CASSFGSQIYGYTF
>NA|once|TRBV4-3|TRBJ2-5
TGCGCCAGCAGCCAAGGGGAAAGGGTAGTGGGAGAGACCCAGTACTTC
CASSQGERVVGETQYF
>NA|NA|TRBV9|TRBJ2-7
TGTGCCAGCAGCGTAGGGCCCTTAGGCGAGCAGTACTTC
CASSVGPLGEQYF
>NA|NA|TRBV10-3|TRBJ2-3
TGTGCCATCTGCCCGGGGGCTCTCACAGATACGCAGTATTTT
CAICPGALTDTQYF
>NA|NA|TRBV6-5|TRBJ2-2
TGTGCCACCCACGACATCGCCGGGGAGCTGTTTTTT
CATHDIAGELFF